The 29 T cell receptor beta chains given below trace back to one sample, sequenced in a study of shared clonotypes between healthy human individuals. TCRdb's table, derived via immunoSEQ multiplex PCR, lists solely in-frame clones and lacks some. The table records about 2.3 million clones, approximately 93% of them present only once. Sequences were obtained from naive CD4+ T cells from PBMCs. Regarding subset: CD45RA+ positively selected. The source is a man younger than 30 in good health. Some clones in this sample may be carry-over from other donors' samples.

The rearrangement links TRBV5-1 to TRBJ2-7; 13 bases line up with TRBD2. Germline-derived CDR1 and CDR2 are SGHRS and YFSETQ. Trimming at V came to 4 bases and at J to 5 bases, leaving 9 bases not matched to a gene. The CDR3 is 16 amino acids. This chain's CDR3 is CASSPQLLAGGNEQYF. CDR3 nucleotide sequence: TGCGCCAGCAGCCCTCAATTACTAGCGGGAGGGAACGAGCAGTACTTC.

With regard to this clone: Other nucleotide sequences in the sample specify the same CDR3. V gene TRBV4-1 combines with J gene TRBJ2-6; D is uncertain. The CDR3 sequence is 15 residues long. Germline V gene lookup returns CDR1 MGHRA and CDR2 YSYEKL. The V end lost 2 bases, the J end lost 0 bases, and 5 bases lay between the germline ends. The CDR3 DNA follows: TGCGCCAGCAGCCAACAGAGCTCTGGGGCCAACGTCCTGACTTTC. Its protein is CASSQQSSGANVLTF.

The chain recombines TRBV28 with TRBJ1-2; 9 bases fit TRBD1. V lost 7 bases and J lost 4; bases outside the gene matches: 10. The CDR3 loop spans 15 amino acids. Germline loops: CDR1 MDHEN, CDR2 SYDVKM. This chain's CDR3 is CASTFLGQGTYGYTF. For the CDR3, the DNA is TGTGCCAGCACCTTTTTGGGACAGGGTACCTATGGCTACACCTTC.

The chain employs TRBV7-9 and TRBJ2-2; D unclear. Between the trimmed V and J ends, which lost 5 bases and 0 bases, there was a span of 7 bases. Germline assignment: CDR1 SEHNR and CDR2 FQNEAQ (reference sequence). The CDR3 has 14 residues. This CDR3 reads CASSPPANTGELFF. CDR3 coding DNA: TGTGCCAGCAGCCCCCCAGCGAACACCGGGGAGCTGTTTTTT. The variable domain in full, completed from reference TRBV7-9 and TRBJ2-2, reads DTGVSQNPRHKITKRGQNVTFRCDPISEHNRLYWYRQTLGQGPEFLTYFQNEAQLEKSRLLSDRFSAERPKGSFSTLEIQRTEQGDSAMYLCASSPPANTGELFFGEGSRLTVL.

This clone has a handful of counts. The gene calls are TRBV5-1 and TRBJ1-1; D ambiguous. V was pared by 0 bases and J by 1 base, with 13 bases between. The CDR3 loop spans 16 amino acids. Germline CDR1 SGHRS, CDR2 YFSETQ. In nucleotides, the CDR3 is TGCGCCAGCAGCTTGGGGCAGGAAGATTGGAACACTGAAGCTTTCTTT. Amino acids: CASSLGQEDWNTEAFF.

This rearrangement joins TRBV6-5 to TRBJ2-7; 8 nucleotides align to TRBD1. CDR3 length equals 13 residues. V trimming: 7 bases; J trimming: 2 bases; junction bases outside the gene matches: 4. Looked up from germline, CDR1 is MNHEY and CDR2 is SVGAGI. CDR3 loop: CASKPGQAYEQYF. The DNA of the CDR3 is TGTGCCAGCAAACCGGGACAGGCCTACGAGCAGTACTTC.

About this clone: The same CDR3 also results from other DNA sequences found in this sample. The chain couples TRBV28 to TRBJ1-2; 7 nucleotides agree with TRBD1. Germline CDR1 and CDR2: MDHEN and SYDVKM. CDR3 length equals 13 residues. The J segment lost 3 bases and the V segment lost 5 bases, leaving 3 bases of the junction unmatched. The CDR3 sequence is CASSRQGYYGYTF. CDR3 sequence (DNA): TGTGCCAGCAGTAGACAGGGATACTATGGCTACACCTTC.

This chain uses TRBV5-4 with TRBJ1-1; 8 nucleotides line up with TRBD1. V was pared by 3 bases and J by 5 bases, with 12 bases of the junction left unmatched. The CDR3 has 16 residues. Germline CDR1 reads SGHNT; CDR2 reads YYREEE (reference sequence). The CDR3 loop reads CASSSKATGADTEAFF. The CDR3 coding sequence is TGTGCCAGCAGCTCTAAAGCGACAGGGGCTGATACTGAAGCTTTCTTT.

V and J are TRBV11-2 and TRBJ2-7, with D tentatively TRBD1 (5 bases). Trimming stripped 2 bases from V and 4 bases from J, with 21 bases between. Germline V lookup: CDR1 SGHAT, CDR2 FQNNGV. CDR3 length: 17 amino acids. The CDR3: CASSLIRGRAGPYEQYF. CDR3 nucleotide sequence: TGTGCCAGCAGCTTAATCCGCGGCCGGGCAGGGCCGTACGAGCAGTACTTC.

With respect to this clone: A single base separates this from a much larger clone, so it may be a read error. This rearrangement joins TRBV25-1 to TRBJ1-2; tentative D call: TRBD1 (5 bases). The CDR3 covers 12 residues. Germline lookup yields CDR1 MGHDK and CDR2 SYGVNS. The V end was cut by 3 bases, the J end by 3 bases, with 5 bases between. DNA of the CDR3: TGTGCCAGCAGTGACAGGGACTATGGCTACACCTTC. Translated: CASSDRDYGYTF.

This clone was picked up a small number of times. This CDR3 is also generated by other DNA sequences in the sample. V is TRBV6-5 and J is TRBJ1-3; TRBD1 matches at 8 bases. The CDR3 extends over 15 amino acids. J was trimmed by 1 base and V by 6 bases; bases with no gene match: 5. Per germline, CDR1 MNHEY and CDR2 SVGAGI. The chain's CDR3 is CASSRDRSSGNTIYF. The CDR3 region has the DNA TGTGCCAGCAGCCGGGACAGGTCTTCTGGAAACACCATATATTTT.

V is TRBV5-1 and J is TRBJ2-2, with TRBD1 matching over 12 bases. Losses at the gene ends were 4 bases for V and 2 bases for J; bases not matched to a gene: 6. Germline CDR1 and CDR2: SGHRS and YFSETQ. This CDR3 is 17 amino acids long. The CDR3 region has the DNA TGCGCCAGCAGCCCGGGACAGGGGGCGCACAACACCGGGGAGCTGTTTTTT. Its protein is CASSPGQGAHNTGELFF.

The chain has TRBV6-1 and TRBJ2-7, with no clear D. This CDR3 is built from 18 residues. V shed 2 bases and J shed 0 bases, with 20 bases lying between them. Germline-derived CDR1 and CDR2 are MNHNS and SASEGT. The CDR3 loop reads CASSEIYGGPTNSYEQYF. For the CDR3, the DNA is TGTGCCAGCAGTGAAATTTATGGTGGGCCTACGAACTCCTACGAGCAGTACTTC.

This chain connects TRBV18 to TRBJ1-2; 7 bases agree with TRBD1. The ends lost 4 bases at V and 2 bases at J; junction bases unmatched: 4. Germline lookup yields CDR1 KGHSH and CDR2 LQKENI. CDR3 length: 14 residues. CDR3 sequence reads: CASSRMGQNYGYTF. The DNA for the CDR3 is TGTGCCAGCTCACGAATGGGACAGAACTATGGCTACACCTTC. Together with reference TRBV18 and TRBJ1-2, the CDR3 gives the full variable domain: NAGVMQNPRHLVRRRGQEARLRCSPMKGHSHVYWYRQLPEEGLKFMVYLQKENIIDESGMPKERFSAEFPKEGPSILRIQQVVRGDSAAYFCASSRMGQNYGYTFGSGTRLTVV.

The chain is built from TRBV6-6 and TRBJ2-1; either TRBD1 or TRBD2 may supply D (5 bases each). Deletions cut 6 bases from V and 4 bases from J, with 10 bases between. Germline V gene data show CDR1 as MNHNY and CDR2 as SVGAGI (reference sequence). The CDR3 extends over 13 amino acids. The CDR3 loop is CASRNGAYNEQFF. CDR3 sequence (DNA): TGTGCCAGCAGAAACGGGGCGTACAATGAGCAGTTCTTC.

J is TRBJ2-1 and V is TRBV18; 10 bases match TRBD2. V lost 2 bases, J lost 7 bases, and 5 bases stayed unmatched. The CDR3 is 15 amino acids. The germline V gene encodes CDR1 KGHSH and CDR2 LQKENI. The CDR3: CASSPVAGGQNEQFF. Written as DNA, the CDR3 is TGTGCCAGCTCACCAGTAGCGGGAGGACAGAATGAGCAGTTCTTC.

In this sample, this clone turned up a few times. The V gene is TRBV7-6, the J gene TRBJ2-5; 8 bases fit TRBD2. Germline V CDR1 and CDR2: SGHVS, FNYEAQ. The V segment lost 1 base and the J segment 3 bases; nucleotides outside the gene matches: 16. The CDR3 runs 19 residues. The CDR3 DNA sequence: TGTGCCAGCAGCTTAGAATTCCGATTTGGGACTAGGATGAAAGAGACCCAGTACTTC. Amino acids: CASSLEFRFGTRMKETQYF. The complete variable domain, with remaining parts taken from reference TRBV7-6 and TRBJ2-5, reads GAGVSQSPRYKVTKRGQDVALRCDPISGHVSLYWYRQALGQGPEFLTYFNYEAQQDKSGLPNDRFSAERPEGSISTLTIQRTEQRDSAMYRCASSLEFRFGTRMKETQYFGPGTRLLVL.

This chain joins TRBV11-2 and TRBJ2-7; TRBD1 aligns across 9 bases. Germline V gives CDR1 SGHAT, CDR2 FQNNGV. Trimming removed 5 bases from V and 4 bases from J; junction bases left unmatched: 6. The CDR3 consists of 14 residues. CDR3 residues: CASSVGTGKYEQYF. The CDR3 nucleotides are TGTGCCAGCAGCGTAGGGACAGGGAAGTACGAGCAGTACTTC.

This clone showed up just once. CDR3 protein: CASSSFHGPFEAFF. The CDR3 DNA is TGCGCCAGCAGCTCCTTCCATGGACCGTTCGAAGCTTTCTTT. The J gene is TRBJ1-1, the V gene TRBV5-1, with unresolved D. V gave up 3 bases and J gave up 8 bases, with 17 bases separating them. CDR3 length: 14 residues. Germline CDR1 reads SGHRS; CDR2 reads YFSETQ.

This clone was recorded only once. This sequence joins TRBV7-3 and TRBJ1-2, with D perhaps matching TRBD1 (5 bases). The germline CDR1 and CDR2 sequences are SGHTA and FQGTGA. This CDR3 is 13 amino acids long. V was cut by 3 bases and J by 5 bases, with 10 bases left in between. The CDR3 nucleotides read TGTGCCAGCAGCTTTCTCGGGGGGTATGGCTACACCTTC. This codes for CASSFLGGYGYTF. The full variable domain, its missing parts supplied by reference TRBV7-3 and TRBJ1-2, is GAGVSQTPSNKVTEKGKYVELRCDPISGHTALYWYRQSLGQGPEFLIYFQGTGAADDSGLPNDRFFAVRPEGSVSTLKIQRTERGDSAVYLCASSFLGGYGYTFGSGTRLTVV.

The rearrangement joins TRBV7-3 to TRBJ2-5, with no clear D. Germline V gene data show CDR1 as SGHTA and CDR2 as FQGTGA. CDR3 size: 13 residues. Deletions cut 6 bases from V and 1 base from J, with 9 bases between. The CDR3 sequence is CASRAAAQETQYF. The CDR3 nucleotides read TGTGCCAGCAGGGCTGCGGCCCAAGAGACCCAGTACTTC.

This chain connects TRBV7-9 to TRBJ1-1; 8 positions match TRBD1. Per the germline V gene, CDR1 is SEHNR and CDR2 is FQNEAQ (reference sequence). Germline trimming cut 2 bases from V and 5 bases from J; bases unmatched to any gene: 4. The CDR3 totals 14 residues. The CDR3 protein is CASSLYRGETEAFF. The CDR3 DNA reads TGTGCCAGCAGCTTATACAGGGGGGAGACTGAAGCTTTCTTT. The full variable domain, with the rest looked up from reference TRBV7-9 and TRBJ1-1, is DTGVSQNPRHKITKRGQNVTFRCDPISEHNRLYWYRQTLGQGPEFLTYFQNEAQLEKSRLLSDRFSAERPKGSFSTLEIQRTEQGDSAMYLCASSLYRGETEAFFGQGTRLTVV.

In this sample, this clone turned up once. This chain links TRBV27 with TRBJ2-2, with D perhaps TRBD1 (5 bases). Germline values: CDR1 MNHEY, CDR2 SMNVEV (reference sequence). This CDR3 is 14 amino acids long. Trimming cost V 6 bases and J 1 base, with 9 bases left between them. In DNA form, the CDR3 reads TGTGCCAGCAGGGGCAGGGAGAACACCGGGGAGCTGTTTTTT. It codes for CASRGRENTGELFF.

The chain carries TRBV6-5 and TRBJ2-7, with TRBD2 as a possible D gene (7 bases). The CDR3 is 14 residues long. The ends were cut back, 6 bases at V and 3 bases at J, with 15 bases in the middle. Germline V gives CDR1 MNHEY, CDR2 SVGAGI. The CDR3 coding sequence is TGTGCCAGCAGATCCAAGGGGGGGGTCTACGAGCAGTACTTC. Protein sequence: CASRSKGGVYEQYF.

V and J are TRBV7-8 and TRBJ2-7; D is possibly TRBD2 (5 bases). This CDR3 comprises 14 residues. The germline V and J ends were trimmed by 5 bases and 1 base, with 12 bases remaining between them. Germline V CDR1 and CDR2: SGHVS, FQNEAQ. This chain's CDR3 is CASSPGEWSYEQYF. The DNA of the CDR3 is TGTGCCAGCAGCCCCGGGGAGTGGTCCTACGAGCAGTACTTC.

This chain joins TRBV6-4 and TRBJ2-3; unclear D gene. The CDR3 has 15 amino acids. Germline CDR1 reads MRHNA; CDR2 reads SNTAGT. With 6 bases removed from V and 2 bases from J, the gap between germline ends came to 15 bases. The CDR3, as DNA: TGTGCCAGCAGCAATGACGGACCTCCCACAGATACGCAGTATTTT. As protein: CASSNDGPPTDTQYF.

The CDR3 DNA is TGCAGCGTTGTTTCGGAGAGGGAGACCCAGTACTTC. Translation gives CSVVSERETQYF. The chain uses TRBV29-1 and TRBJ2-5, with D unresolved. Germline V lookup: CDR1 SQVTM, CDR2 ANQGSEA. This CDR3 has 12 residues. The V gene lost 4 bases and the J gene lost 5 bases, with 11 bases spanning the gap. Full variable domain (remainder filled in from reference TRBV29-1 and TRBJ2-5): SAVISQKPSRDICQRGTSLTIQCQVDSQVTMMFWYRQQPGQSLTLIATANQGSEATYESGFVIDKFPISRPNLTFSTLTVSNMSPEDSSIYLCSVVSERETQYFGPGTRLLVL.

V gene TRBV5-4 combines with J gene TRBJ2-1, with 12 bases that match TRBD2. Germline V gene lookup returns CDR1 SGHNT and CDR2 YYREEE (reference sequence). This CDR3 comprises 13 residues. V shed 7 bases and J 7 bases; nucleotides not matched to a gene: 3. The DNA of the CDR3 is TGTGCCAGCGGACTAGCGGGAACGAATGAGCAGTTCTTC. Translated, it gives CASGLAGTNEQFF.

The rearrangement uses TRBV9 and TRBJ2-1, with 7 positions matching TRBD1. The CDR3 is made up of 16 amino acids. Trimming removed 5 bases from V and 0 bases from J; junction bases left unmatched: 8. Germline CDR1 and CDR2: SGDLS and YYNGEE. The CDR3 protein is CASSPSGQASYNEQFF. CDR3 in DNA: TGTGCCAGCAGTCCCTCAGGACAGGCCTCCTACAATGAGCAGTTCTTC.